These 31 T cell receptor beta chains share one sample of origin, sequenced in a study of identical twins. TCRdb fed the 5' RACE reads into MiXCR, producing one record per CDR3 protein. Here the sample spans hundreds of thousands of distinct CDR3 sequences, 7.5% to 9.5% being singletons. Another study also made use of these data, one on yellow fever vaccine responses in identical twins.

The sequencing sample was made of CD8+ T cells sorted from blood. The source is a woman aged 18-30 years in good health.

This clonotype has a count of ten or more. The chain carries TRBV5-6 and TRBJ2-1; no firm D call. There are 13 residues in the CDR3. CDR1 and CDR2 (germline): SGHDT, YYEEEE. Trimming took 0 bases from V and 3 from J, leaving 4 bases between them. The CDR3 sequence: CASSLDNYNEQFF. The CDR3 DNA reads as TGTGCCAGCAGCTTGGACAACTACAATGAGCAGTTCTTC.

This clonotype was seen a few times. The CDR3 DNA follows: TGTGCCAGCAGCTTGACAGGGTTTGGGAGCACCGGGGAGCTGTTTTTT. Its translation: CASSLTGFGSTGELFF. V is TRBV9 and J is TRBJ2-2; 7 nucleotides align to TRBD1. V trimming: 4 bases; J trimming: 4 bases; junction bases outside the gene matches: 10. The CDR3 extends over 16 amino acids. CDR1 is SGDLS, CDR2 YYNGEE, per germline.

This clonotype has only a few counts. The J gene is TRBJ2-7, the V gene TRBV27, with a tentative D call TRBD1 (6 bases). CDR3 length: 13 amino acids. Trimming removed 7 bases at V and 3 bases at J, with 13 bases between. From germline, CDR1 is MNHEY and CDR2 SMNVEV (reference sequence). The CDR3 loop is CASTSDSGYEQYF. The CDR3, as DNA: TGTGCCAGCACCTCGGACAGCGGCTACGAGCAGTACTTC.

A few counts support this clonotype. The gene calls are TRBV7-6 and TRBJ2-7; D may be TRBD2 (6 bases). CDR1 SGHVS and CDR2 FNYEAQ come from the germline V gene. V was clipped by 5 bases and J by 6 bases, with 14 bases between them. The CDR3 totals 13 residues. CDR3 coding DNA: TGTGCCAGCAGCACAGCGGACTACGTCGAGCAGTACTTC. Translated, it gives CASSTADYVEQYF.

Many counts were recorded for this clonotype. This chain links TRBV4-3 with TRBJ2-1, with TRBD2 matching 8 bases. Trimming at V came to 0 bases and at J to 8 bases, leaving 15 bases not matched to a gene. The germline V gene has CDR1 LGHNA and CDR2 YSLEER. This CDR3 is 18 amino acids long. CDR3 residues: CASSQDREVSGSTDEQFF. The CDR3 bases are TGCGCCAGCAGCCAAGATCGAGAAGTCAGCGGGAGCACAGATGAGCAGTTCTTC.

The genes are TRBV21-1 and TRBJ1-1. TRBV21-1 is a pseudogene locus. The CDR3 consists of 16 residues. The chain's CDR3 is CASSKSGVIMNTEAFF. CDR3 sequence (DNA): TGTGCCAGCAGCAAATCTGGGGTGATAATGAACACTGAAGCTTTCTTT.

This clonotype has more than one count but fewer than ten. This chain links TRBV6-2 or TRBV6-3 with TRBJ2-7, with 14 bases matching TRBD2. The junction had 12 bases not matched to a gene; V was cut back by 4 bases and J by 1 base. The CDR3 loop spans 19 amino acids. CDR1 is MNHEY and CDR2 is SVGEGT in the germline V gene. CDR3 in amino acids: CASSFFPGLAGEISYEQYF. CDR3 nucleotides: TGTGCCAGCAGTTTCTTTCCGGGACTAGCGGGAGAGATATCCTACGAGCAGTACTTC.

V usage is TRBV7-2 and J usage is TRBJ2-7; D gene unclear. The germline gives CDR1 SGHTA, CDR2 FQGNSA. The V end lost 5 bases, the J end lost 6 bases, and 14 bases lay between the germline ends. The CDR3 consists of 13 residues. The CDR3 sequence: CASSEVSVLEQYF. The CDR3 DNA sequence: TGTGCCAGCAGCGAAGTCTCAGTGCTCGAGCAGTACTTC.

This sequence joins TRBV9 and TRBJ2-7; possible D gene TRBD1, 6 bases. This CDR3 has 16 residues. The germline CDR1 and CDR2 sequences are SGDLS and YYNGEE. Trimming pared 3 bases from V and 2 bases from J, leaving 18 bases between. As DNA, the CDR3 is TGTGCCAGCAGCGGTAGGGGTCGAGGGGGAACCTACGAGCAGTACTTC. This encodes CASSGRGRGGTYEQYF. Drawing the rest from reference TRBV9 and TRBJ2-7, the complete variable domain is DSGVTQTPKHLITATGQRVTLRCSPRSGDLSVYWYQQSLDQGLQFLIQYYNGEERAKGNILERFSAQQFPDLHSELNLSSLELGDSALYFCASSGRGRGGTYEQYFGPGTRLTVT.

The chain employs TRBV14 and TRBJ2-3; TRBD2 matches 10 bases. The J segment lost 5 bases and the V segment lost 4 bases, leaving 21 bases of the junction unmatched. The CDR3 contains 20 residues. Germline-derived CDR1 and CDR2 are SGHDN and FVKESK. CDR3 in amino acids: CASSLIASWASGGVRDTQYF. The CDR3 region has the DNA TGTGCCAGCAGCCTAATAGCTTCGTGGGCTAGCGGGGGTGTTAGAGATACGCAGTATTTT.

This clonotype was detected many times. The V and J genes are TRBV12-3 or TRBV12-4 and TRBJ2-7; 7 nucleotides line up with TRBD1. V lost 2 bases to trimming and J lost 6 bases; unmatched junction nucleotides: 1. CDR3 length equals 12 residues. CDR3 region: CASSLRGPEQYF. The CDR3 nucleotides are TGTGCCAGCAGTTTAAGGGGGCCCGAGCAGTACTTC.

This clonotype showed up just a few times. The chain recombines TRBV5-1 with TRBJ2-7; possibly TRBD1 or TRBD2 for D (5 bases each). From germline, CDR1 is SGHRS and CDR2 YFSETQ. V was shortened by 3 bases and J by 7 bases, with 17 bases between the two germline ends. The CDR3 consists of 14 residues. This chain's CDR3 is CASSWDRDGWEQYF. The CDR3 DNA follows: TGCGCCAGCAGCTGGGACCGGGATGGATGGGAGCAGTACTTC.

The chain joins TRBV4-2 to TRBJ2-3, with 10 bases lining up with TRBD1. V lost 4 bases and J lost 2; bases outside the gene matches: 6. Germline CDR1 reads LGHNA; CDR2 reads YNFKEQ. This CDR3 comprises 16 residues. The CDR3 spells CASSPRTGGITDTQYF. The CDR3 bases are TGTGCCAGCAGCCCCAGGACAGGGGGTATCACAGATACGCAGTATTTT.

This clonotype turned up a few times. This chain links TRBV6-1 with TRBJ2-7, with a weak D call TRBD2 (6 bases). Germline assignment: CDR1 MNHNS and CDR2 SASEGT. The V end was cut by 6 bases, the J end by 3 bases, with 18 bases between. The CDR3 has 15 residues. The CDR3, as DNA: TGTGCCAGCAGCCCTTTGGGAGGAGGCAGCTACGAGCAGTACTTC. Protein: CASSPLGGGSYEQYF.

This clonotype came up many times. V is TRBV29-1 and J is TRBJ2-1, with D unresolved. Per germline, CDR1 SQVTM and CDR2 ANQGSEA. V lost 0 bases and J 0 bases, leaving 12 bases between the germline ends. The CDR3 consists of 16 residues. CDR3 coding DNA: TGCAGCGTTGAAGATTTAACGGTCAGCTCCTACAATGAGCAGTTCTTC. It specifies CSVEDLTVSSYNEQFF.

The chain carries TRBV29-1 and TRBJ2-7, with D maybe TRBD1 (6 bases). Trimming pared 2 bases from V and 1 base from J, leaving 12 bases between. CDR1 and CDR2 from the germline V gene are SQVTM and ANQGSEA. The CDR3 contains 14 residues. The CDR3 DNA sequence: TGCAGCGTTGAACTACGGGACACATCCTACGAGCAGTACTTC. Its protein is CSVELRDTSYEQYF.

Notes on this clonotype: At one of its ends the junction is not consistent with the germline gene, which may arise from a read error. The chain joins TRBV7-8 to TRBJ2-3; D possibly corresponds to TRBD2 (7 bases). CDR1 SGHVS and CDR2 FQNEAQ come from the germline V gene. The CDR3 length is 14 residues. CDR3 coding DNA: TGTGCCAGCAGGTTAGGGGGGGCCACAGATACGCAGTATTTT. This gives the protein CASRLGGATDTQYF. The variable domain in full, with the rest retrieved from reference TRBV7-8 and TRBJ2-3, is GAGVSQSPRYKVAKRGQDVALRCDPISGHVSLFWYQQALGQGPEFLTYFQNEAQLDKSGLPSDRFFAERPEGSVSTLKIQRTQQEDSAVYLCASRLGGATDTQYFGPGTRLTVL.

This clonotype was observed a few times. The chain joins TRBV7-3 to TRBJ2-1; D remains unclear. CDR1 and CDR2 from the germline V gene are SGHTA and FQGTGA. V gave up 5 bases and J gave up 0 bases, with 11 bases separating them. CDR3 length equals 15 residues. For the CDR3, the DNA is TGTGCCAGCAGCGCTTATAAGAGCTCCTACAATGAGCAGTTCTTC. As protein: CASSAYKSSYNEQFF. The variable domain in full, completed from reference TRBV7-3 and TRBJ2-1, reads GAGVSQTPSNKVTEKGKYVELRCDPISGHTALYWYRQSLGQGPEFLIYFQGTGAADDSGLPNDRFFAVRPEGSVSTLKIQRTERGDSAVYLCASSAYKSSYNEQFFGPGTRLTVL.

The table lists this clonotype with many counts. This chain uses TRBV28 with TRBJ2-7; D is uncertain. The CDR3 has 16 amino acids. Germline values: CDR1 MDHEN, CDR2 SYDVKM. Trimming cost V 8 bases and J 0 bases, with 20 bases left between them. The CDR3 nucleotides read TGTGCCAGCGCAAGGCTTCAGGTCGGCGGCTCCTACGAGCAGTACTTC. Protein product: CASARLQVGGSYEQYF.

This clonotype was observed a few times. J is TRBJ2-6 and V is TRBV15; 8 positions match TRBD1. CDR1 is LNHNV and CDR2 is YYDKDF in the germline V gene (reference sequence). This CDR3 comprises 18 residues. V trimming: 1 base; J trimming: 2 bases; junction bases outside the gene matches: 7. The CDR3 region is CATSRVETGDPGANVLTF. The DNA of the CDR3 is TGTGCCACCAGCAGAGTCGAGACAGGGGATCCTGGGGCCAACGTCCTGACTTTC.

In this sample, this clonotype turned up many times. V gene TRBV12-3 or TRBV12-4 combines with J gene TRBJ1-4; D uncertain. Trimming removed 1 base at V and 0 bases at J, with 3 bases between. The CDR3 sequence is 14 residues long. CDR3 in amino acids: CASSLGATNEKLFF. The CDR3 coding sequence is TGTGCCAGCAGTTTAGGTGCAACTAATGAAAAACTGTTTTTT.

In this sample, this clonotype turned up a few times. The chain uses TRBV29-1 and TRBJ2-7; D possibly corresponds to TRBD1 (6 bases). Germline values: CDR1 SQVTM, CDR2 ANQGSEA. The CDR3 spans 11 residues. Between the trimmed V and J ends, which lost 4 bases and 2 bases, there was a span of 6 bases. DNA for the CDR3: TGCAGCGTTGGGGACACCTACGAGCAGTACTTC. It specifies CSVGDTYEQYF.

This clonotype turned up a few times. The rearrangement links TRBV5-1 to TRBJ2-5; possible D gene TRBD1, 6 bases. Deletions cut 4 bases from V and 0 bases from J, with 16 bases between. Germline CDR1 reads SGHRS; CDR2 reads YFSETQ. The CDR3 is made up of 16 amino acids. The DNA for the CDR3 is TGCGCCAGCAGCCGACGGACAGTCCCCTACCAAGAGACCCAGTACTTC. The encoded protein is CASSRRTVPYQETQYF.

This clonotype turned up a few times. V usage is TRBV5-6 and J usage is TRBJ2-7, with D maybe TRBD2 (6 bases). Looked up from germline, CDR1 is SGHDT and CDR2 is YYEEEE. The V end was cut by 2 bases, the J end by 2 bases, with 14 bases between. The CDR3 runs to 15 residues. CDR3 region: CASSLGEVPPYEQYF. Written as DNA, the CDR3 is TGTGCCAGCAGCTTAGGGGAGGTCCCCCCCTACGAGCAGTACTTC.

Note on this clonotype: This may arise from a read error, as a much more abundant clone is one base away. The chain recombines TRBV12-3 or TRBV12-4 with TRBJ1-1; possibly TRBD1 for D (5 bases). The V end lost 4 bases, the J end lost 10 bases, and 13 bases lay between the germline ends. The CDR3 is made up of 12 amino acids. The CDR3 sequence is CASSSGQLRAFF. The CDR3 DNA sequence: TGTGCCAGCAGTTCAGGACAACTCAGAGCTTTCTTT.

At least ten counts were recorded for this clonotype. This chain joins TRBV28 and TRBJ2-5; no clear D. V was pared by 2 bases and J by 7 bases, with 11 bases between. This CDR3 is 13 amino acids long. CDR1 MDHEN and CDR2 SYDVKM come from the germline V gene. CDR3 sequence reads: CASSLGPAATQYF. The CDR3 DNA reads TGTGCCAGCAGTTTAGGTCCCGCGGCGACCCAGTACTTC. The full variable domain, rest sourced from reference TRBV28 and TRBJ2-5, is DVKVTQSSRYLVKRTGEKVFLECVQDMDHENMFWYRQDPGLGLRLIYFSYDVKMKEKGDIPEGYSVSREKKERFSLILESASTNQTSMYLCASSLGPAATQYFGPGTRLLVL.

The CDR3 DNA is TGTGCCAGCACGAACCGGGACACCCAAGAGACCCAGTACTTC. It encodes CASTNRDTQETQYF. The rearrangement joins TRBV7-9 to TRBJ2-5, with D possibly matching TRBD1 (6 bases). Trimming cost V 7 bases and J 1 base, with 13 bases left between them. CDR1 and CDR2 from the germline V gene are SEHNR and FQNEAQ (reference sequence). CDR3 length: 14 amino acids.

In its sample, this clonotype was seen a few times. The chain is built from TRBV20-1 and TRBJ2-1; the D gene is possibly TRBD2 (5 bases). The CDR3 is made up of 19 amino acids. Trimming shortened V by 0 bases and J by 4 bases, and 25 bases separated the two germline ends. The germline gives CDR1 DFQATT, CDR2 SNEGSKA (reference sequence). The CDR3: CSARDHIRTSDWIYNEQFF. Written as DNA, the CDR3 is TGCAGTGCTAGAGATCATATCCGAACCTCGGACTGGATATACAATGAGCAGTTCTTC.

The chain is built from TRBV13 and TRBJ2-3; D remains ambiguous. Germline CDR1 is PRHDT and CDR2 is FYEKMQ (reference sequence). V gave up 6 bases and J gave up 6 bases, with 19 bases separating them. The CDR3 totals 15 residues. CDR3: CASRMAELPTDTQYF. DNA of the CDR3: TGTGCCAGCAGGATGGCGGAACTTCCTACGGATACGCAGTATTTT.

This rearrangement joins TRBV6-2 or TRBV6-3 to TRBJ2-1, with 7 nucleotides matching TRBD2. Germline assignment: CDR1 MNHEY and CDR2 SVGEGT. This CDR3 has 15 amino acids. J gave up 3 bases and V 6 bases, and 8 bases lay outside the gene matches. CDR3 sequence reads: CASSLLAADYNEQFF. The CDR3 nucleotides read TGTGCCAGCAGCCTTCTAGCGGCCGACTACAATGAGCAGTTCTTC.

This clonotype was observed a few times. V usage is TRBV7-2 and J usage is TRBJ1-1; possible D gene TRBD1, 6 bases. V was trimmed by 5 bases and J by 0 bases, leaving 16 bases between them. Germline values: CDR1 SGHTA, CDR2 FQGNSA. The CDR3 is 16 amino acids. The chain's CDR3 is CASSHWEQGLNTEAFF. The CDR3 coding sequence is TGTGCCAGCAGCCACTGGGAACAGGGTTTGAACACTGAAGCTTTCTTT.